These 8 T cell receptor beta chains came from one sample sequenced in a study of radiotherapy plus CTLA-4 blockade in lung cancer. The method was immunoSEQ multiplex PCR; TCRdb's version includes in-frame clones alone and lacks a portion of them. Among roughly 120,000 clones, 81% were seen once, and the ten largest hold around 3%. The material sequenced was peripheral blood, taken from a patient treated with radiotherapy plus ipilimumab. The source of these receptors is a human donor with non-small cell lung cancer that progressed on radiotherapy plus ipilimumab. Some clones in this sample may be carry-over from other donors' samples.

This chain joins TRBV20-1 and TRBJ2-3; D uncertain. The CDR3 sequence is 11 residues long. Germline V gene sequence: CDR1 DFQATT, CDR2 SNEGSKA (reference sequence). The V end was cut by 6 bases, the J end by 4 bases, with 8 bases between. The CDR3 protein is CSALLADTQYF. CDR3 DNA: TGCAGTGCCCTCCTTGCAGATACGCAGTATTTT.

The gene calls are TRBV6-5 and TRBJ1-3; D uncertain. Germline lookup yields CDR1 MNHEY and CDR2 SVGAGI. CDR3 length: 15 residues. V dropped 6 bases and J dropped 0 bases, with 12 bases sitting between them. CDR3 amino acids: CASRIDIHSGNTIYF. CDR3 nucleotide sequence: TGTGCCAGCAGGATAGACATTCACTCTGGAAACACCATATATTTT.

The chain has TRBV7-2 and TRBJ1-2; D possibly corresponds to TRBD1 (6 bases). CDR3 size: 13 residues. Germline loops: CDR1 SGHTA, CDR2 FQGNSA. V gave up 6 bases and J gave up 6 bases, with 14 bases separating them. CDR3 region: CASRLDRTHGYTF. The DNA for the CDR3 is TGTGCCAGCAGACTCGACAGGACTCATGGCTACACCTTC.

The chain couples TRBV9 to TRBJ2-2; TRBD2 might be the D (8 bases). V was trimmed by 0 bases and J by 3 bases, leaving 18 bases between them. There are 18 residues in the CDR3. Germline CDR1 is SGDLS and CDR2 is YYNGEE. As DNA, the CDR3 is TGTGCCAGCAGCGTAGACGGGGGGGGGACAGCCTACACCGGGGAGCTGTTTTTT. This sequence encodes CASSVDGGGTAYTGELFF.

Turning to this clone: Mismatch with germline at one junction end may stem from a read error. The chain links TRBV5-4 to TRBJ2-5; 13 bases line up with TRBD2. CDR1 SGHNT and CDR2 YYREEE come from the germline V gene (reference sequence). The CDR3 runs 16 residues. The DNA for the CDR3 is TGTGCCAGCAGTTTGGGACTAGCGGGGAATCGAGAGACCCAGTACTTC. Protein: CASSLGLAGNRETQYF.

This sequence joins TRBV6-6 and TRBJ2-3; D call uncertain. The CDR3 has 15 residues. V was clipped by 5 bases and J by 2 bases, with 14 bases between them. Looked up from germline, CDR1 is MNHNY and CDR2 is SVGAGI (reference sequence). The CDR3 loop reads CASSDDGVLTDTQYF. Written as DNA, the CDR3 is TGTGCCAGCAGTGACGACGGAGTCCTCACAGATACGCAGTATTTT.

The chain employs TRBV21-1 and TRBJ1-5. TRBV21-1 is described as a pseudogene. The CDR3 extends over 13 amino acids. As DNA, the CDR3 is TGTGCCAGCCAACAGGGCGGGAGTCAGCCCCAGCATTTT. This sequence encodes CASQQGGSQPQHF.

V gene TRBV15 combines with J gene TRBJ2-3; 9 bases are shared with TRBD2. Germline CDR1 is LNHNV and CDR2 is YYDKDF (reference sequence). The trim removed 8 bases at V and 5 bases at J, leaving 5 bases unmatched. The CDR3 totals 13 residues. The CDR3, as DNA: TGTGCCACCCTAGCGGGGAAGGAAGATACGCAGTATTTT. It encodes CATLAGKEDTQYF. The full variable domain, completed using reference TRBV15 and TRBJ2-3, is DAMVIQNPRYQVTQFGKPVTLSCSQTLNHNVMYWYQQKSSQAPKLLFHYYDKDFNNEADTPDNFQSRRPNTSFCFLDIRSPGLGDTAMYLCATLAGKEDTQYFGPGTRLTVL.